This T cell receptor (beta chain) was documented in a study of PD-1 blockade in classical Hodgkin lymphoma. Whole-study results and caveats: Patients were excluded if nivolumab began under 1 year after ASCT (the autologous transplant). Baseline diversity resembling that of newly diagnosed patients was seen in complete responders. Although disease activity or prior therapy may be involved, causes of the repertoire differences remain undefined.

Brentuximab vedotin exposure varied, and every patient relapsed after autologous stem cell transplantation. Under best response, outcomes were complete response, partial response or progressive disease. The CDR3 runs to 13 residues. Trimming shortened V by 6 bases and J by 4 bases, and 10 bases separated the two germline ends. Germline loops: CDR1 LNHDA, CDR2 SQIVND (reference sequence). There are a few counts of this clone. Its antigen is unknown. Some clones are missing from TCRdb's copy, which holds only in-frame ones; the method was immunoSEQ multiplex PCR. The sample records 40,000 to 65,000 clones, over 70% being singletons.

Sequenced material: peripheral blood mononuclear cells (PBMCs), taken at baseline. The chain is built from TRBV19 and TRBJ1-3; D unclear. This TCR derives from a human donor with classical Hodgkin lymphoma. The CDR3 nucleotides are TGTGCCAGTAGCCTCACCAGGGGAAACACCATATATTTT. Its protein product is CASSLTRGNTIYF.